The sequence of this T cell receptor beta chain was determined in a study of vaccination effects on CD4 cells after COVID-19. With respect to this clone: Its specificity is unknown.

Some clones are missing from TCRdb's copy, which holds only in-frame ones; the method was immunoSEQ multiplex PCR. The repertoire holds 25,000 to 35,000 clones, with just under 75% as singletons. Germline CDR1 MNHEY, CDR2 SVGAGI. The CDR3 is made up of 14 amino acids. The junction had 17 bases not matched to a gene; V was cut back by 11 bases and J by 7 bases. Cells that had been cultured for less than 13 days were the source of isolated CD4+ T cells. Either the mRNA-1273 or the BNT162b2 vaccine was given to participants as two doses. According to the study, vaccine recipients showed no prior SARS-CoV-2 infection and negative nucleocapsid antibodies. Days 3 and 7 were when half the medium was replaced with IL-2 medium.

This chain joins TRBV6-5 and TRBJ2-7; TRBD2 aligns across 7 bases. The sequence was obtained from a human donor who received a COVID-19 vaccine. Source: CD4+ T cells from PBMCs cultured without peptide, taken after COVID-19 vaccination. The CDR3 DNA reads as TGTGCCGGTTTAGAGCAACACGGGGGAGGGGAGCAGTACTTC. Translation: CAGLEQHGGGEQYF.